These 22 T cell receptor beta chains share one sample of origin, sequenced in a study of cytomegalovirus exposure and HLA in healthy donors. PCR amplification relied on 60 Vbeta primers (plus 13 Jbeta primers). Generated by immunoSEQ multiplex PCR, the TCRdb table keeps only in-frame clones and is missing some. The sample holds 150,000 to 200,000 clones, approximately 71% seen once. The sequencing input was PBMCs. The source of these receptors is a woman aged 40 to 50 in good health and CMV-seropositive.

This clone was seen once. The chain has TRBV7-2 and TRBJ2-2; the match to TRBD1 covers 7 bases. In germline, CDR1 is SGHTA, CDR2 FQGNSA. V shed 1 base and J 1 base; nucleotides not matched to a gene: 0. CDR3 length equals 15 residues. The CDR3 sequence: CASSLGQGNTGELFF. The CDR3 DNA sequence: TGTGCCAGCAGCTTAGGACAGGGGAACACCGGGGAGCTGTTTTTT.

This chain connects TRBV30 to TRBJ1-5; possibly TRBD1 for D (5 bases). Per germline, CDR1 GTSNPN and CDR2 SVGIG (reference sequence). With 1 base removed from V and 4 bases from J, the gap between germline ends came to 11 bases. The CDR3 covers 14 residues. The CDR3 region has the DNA TGTGCCTGGAGTGGAACAGGTAGGAATCAGCCCCAGCATTTT. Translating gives CAWSGTGRNQPQHF. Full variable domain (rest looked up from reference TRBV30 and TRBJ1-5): SQTIHQWPATLVQPVGSPLSLECTVEGTSNPNLYWYRQAAGRGLQLLFYSVGIGQISSEVPQNLSASRPQDRQFILSSKKLLLSDSGFYLCAWSGTGRNQPQHFGDGTRLSIL.

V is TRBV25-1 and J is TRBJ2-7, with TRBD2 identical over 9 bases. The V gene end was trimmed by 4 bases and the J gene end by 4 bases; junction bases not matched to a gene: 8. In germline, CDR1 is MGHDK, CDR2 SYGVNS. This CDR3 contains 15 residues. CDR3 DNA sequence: TGTGCCAGCAGTGCTAGTAGCGGGAGAGGGTACGAGCAGTACTTC. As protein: CASSASSGRGYEQYF.

CDR3 region: CASSLATTGGYTF. The CDR3 DNA reads as TGTGCCAGCAGCTTAGCGACGACAGGCGGCTACACCTTC. This sequence joins TRBV7-9 and TRBJ1-2; D is possibly TRBD1 (6 bases). The CDR3 consists of 13 residues. Trimming took off 0 bases at V and 8 bases at J, with 10 bases between the two ends. Looked up from germline, CDR1 is SEHNR and CDR2 is FQNEAQ (reference sequence). Filled out from reference TRBV7-9 and TRBJ1-2, the complete variable domain reads DTGVSQNPRHKITKRGQNVTFRCDPISEHNRLYWYRQTLGQGPEFLTYFQNEAQLEKSRLLSDRFSAERPKGSFSTLEIQRTEQGDSAMYLCASSLATTGGYTFGSGTRLTVV.

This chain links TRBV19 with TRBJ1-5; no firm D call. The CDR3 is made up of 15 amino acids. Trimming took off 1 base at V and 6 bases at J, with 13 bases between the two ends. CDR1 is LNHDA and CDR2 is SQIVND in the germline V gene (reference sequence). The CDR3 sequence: CASSIGTSEGQPQHF. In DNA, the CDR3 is TGTGCCAGTAGTATAGGGACCTCCGAGGGTCAGCCCCAGCATTTT.

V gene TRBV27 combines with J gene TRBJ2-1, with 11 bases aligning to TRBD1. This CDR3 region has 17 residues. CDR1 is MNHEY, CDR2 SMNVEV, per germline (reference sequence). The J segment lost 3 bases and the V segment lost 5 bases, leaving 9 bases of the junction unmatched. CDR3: CASSPAGGQGGYNEQFF. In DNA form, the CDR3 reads TGTGCCAGCAGTCCCGCGGGGGGACAGGGGGGCTACAATGAGCAGTTCTTC.

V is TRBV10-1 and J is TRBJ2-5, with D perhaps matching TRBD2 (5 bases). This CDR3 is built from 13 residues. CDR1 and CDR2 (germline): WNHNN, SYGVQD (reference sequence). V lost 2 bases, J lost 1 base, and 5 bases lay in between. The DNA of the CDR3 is TGCGCCAGCAGTGAGGGACTCCAAGAGACCCAGTACTTC. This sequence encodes CASSEGLQETQYF.

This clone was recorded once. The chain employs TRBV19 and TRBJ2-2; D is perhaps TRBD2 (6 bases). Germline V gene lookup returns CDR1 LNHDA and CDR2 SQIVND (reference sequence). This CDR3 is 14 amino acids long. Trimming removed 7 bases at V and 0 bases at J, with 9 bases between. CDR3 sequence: CASKTRSNTGELFF. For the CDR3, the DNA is TGTGCCAGTAAGACTAGATCGAACACCGGGGAGCTGTTTTTT.

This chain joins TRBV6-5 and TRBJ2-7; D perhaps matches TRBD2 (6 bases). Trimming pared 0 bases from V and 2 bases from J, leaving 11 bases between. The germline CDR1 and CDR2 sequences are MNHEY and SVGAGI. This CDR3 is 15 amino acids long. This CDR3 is CASSYSARGTYEQYF. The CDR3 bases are TGTGCCAGCAGTTACTCTGCCCGGGGGACCTACGAGCAGTACTTC.

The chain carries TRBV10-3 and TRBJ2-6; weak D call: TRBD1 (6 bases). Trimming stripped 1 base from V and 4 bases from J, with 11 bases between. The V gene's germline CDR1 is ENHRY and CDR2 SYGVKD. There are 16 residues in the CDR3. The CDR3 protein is CAISEFRGTGANVLTF. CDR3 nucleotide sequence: TGTGCCATCAGTGAGTTCAGGGGAACCGGGGCCAACGTCCTGACTTTC.

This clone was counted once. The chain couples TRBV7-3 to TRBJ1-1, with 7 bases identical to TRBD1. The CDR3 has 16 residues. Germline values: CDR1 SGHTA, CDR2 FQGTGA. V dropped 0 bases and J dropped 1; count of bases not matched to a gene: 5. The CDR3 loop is CASSLTYDRANTEAFF. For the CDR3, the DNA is TGTGCCAGCAGCTTAACGTACGACAGGGCGAACACTGAAGCTTTCTTT.

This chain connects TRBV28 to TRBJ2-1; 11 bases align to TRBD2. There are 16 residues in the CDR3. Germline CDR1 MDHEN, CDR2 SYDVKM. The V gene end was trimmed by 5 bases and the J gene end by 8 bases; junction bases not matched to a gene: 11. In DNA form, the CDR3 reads TGTGCCAGCAGTCCGCGGACTAGCGGGTGGGTCGATGAGCAGTTCTTC. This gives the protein CASSPRTSGWVDEQFF.

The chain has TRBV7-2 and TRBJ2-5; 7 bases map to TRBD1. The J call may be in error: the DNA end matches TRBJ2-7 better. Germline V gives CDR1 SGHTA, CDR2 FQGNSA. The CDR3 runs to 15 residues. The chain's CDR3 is CASSLGQLISYEQYF. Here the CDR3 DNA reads TGTGCCAGCAGCTTGGGACAGTTGATCTCCTACGAGCAGTACTTC.

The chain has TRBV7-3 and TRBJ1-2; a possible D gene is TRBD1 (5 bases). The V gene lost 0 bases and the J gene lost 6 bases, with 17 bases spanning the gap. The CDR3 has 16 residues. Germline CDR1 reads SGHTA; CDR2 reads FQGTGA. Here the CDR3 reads CASSLTGTLKKDGYTF. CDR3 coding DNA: TGTGCCAGCAGCTTAACAGGGACTCTCAAAAAAGATGGCTACACCTTC.

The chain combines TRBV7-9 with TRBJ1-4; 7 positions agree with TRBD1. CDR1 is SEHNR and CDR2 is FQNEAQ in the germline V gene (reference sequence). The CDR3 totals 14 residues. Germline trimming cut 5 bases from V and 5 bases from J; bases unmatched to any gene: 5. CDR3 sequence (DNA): TGTGCCAGCAGCCGGACAGGCGGGAATGAAAAACTGTTTTTT. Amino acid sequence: CASSRTGGNEKLFF.

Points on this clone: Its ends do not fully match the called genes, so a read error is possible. The CDR3 here is CASSLRAGPTSF. The CDR3 DNA sequence: TGTGCCAGCAGCTTACGGGCAGGGCCCACCTCCTTC. V is TRBV7-2 and J is TRBJ2-7, with D perhaps matching TRBD1 (5 bases). The CDR3 has 12 residues. Germline lookup yields CDR1 SGHTA and CDR2 FQGNSA.

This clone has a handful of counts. CDR3 amino acids: CASSYAGAAINYGYTF. The CDR3, as DNA: TGTGCCAGCAGCTACGCAGGGGCCGCCATAAACTATGGCTACACCTTC. The chain combines TRBV11-2 with TRBJ1-2; D is perhaps TRBD1 (6 bases). The CDR3 length is 16 residues. The germline CDR1 and CDR2 sequences are SGHAT and FQNNGV. The V and J ends lost 4 bases and 2 bases respectively, with 17 bases between them.

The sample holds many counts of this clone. CDR3 sequence reads: CASRGGTSGRASDTQYF. As DNA, the CDR3 is TGCGCCAGCAGAGGCGGTACTAGCGGGAGGGCATCAGATACGCAGTATTTT. The chain has TRBV5-1 and TRBJ2-3; 13 bases map to TRBD2. CDR1 is SGHRS, CDR2 YFSETQ, per germline. The CDR3 is made up of 17 amino acids. After removal of 5 bases from V and 4 bases from J, the junction contained 10 bases not matched to a gene. Supplemented by reference TRBV5-1 and TRBJ2-3, the full variable domain reads KAGVTQTPRYLIKTRGQQVTLSCSPISGHRSVSWYQQTPGQGLQFLFEYFSETQRNKGNFPGRFSGRQFSNSRSEMNVSTLELGDSALYLCASRGGTSGRASDTQYFGPGTRLTVL.

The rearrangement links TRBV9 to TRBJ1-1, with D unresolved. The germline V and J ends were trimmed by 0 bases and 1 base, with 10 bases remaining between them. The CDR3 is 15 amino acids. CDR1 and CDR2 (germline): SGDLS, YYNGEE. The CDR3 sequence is CASSVDGFRNTEAFF. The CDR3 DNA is TGTGCCAGCAGCGTAGATGGTTTTAGGAACACTGAAGCTTTCTTT. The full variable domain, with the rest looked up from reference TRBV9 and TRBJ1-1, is DSGVTQTPKHLITATGQRVTLRCSPRSGDLSVYWYQQSLDQGLQFLIQYYNGEERAKGNILERFSAQQFPDLHSELNLSSLELGDSALYFCASSVDGFRNTEAFFGQGTRLTVV.

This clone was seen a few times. The CDR3 nucleotides are TGTGCCAGCAGCCAGCGGGAGAGCTCTACCGGGGAGCTGTTTTTT. Protein product: CASSQRESSTGELFF. The rearrangement links TRBV11-2 to TRBJ2-2; 8 positions match TRBD2. The CDR3 runs to 15 residues. V lost 5 bases and J lost 5; bases outside the gene matches: 7. The germline V gene has CDR1 SGHAT and CDR2 FQNNGV.

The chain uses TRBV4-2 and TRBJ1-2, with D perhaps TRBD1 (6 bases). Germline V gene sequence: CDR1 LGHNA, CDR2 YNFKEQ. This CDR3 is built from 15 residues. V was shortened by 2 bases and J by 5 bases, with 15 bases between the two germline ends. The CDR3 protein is CASSQNIQGPYGYTF. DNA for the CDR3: TGTGCCAGCAGCCAAAACATACAGGGCCCGTATGGCTACACCTTC.

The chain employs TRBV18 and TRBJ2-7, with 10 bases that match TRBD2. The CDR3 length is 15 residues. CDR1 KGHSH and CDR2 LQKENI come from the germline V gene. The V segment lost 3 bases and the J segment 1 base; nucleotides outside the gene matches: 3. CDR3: CASSPSGGISYEQYF. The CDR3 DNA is TGTGCCAGCTCACCTAGCGGGGGGATTTCCTACGAGCAGTACTTC.